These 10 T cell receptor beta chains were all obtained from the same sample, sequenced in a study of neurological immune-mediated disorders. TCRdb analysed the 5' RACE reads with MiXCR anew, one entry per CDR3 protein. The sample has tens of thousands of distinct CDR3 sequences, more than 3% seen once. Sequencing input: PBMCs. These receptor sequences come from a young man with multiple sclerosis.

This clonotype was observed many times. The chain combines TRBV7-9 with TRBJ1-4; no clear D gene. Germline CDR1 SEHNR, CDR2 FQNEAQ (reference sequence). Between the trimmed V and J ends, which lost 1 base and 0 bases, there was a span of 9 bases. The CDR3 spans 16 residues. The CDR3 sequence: CASSLGVIATNEKLFF. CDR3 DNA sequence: TGTGCCAGCAGCTTAGGGGTTATTGCAACTAATGAAAAACTGTTTTTT.

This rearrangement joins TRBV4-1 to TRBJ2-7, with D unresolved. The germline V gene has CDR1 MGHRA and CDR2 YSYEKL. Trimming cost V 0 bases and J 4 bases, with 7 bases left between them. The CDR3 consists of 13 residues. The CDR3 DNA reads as TGCGCCAGCAGCCAAGATGGCGGTTACGAGCAGTACTTC. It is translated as CASSQDGGYEQYF.

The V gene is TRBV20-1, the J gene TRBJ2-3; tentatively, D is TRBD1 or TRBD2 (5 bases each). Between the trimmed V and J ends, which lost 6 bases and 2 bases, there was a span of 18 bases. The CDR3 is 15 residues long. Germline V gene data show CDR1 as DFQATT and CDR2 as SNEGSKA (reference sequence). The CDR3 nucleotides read TGCAGTGCGAGTGGACGGGACGGAACCACAGATACGCAGTATTTT. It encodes CSASGRDGTTDTQYF.

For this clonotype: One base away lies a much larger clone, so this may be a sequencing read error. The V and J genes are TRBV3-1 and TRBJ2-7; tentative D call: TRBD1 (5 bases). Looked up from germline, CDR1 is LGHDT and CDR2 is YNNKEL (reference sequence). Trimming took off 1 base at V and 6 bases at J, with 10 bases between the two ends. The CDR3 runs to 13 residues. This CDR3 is CASSQAMGREQYF. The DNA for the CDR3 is TGTGCCAGCAGCCAAGCGATGGGGCGCGAGCAGTACTTC.

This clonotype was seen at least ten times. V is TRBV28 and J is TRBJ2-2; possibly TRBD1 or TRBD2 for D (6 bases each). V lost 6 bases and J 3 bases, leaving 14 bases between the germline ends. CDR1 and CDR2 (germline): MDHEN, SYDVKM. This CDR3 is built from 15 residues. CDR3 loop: CASSGLRGDTGELFF. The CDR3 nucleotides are TGTGCCAGCAGCGGACTAAGGGGGGACACCGGGGAGCTGTTTTTT. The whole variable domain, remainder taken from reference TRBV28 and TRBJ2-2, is DVKVTQSSRYLVKRTGEKVFLECVQDMDHENMFWYRQDPGLGLRLIYFSYDVKMKEKGDIPEGYSVSREKKERFSLILESASTNQTSMYLCASSGLRGDTGELFFGEGSRLTVL.

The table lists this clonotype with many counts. Written as DNA, the CDR3 is TGTGCCAGCAGTTTAAATAGTAACATGAACACTGAAGCTTTCTTT. Its translation: CASSLNSNMNTEAFF. The chain couples TRBV12-3 or TRBV12-4 to TRBJ1-1; D is uncertain. V was shortened by 2 bases and J by 0 bases, with 10 bases between the two germline ends. CDR3 size: 15 residues.

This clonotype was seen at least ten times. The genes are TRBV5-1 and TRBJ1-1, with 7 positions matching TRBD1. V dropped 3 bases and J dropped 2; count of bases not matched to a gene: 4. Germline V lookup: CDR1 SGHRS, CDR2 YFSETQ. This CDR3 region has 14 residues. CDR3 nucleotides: TGCGCCAGCAGCTCCCAGGGGGGCAACACTGAAGCTTTCTTT. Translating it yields CASSSQGGNTEAFF.

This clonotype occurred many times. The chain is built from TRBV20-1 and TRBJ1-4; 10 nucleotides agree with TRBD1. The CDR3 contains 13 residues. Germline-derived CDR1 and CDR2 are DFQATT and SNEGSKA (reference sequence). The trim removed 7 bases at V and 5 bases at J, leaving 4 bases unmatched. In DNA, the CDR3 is TGCAGTGTCCCGGGACAGGGGAATGAAAAACTGTTTTTT. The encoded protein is CSVPGQGNEKLFF.

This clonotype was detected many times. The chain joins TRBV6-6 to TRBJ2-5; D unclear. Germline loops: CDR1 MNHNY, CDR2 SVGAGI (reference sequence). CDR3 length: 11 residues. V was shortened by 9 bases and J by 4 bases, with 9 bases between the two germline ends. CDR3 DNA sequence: TGTGCCAGTGCCCAGATAGAGACCCAGTACTTC. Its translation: CASAQIETQYF.

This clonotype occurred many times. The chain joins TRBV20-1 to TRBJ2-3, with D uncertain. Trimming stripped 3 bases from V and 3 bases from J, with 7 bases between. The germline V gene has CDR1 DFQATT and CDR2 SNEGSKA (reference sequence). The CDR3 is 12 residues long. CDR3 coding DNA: TGCAGTGCTAGGCTAGATACAGATACGCAGTATTTT. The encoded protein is CSARLDTDTQYF.